Sequencing of this T cell receptor beta chain was carried out in a study of beta chain features in type 1 diabetes. Study-wide points: Individuals with type 1 diabetes displayed fewer insertions and more deletions at VDJ junctions. Possibly, sequencing cDNA over-represented cells that had high TCR expression levels.

Germline CDR1 SGHRS, CDR2 YFSETQ. This CDR3 spans 13 amino acids. The V gene lost 4 bases and the J gene lost 4 bases, with 10 bases spanning the gap. This clone was seen more than once but under ten times. The antigen is undetermined. Expressed TCRB transcripts were sequenced because the isolated RNA had all been reverse transcribed beforehand. Here immunoSEQ multiplex PCR was the method, and the copy in TCRdb shows in-frame clones only, minus some. Among more than 60,000 clones listed, roughly three fifths were seen once. Sorted CD4+ subsets: naive, central memory, regulatory, stem cell-like memory (CD45RO/CCR7/CD25/CD127/CD95/CD27 panel).

V is TRBV5-1 and J is TRBJ2-3; D perhaps matches TRBD2 (6 bases). The TCR comes from a woman in her late teens or twenties in good health. Sequenced material: Tregs from blood. DNA for the CDR3: TGCGCCAGCAGCCAGGGACTTCCAGATACGCAGTATTTT. Protein: CASSQGLPDTQYF. Variable domain in full (rest from reference TRBV5-1 and TRBJ2-3): KAGVTQTPRYLIKTRGQQVTLSCSPISGHRSVSWYQQTPGQGLQFLFEYFSETQRNKGNFPGRFSGRQFSNSRSEMNVSTLELGDSALYLCASSQGLPDTQYFGPGTRLTVL.